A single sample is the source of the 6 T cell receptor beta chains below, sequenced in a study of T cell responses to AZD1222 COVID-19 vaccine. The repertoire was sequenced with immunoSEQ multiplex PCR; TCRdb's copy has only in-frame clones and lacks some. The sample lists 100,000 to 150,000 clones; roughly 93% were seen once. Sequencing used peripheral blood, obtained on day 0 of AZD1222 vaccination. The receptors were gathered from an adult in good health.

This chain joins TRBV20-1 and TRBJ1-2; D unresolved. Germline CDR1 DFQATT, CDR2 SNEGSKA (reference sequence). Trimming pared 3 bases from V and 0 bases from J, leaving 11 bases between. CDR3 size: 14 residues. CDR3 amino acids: CSASSNFANYGYTF. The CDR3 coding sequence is TGCAGTGCTAGTTCAAACTTCGCTAACTATGGCTACACCTTC.

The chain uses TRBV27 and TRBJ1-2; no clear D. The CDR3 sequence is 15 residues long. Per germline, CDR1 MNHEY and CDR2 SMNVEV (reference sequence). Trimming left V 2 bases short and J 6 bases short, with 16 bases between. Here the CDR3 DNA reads TGTGCCAGCAGTTTAAAAGGGTTAGAATGGAATGGCTACACCTTC. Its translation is CASSLKGLEWNGYTF.

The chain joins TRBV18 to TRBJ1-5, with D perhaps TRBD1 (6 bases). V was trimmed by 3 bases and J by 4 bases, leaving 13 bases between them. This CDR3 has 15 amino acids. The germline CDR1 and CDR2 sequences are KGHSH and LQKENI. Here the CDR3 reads CASSPQDQGNQPQHF. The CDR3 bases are TGTGCCAGCTCACCTCAGGACCAGGGGAATCAGCCCCAGCATTTT.

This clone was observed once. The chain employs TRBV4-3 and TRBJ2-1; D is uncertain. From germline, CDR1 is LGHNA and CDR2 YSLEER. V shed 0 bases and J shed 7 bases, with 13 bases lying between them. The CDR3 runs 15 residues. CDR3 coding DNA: TGCGCCAGCAGCCAAGAGTTTGGGGAAGAGAATGAGCAGTTCTTC. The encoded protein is CASSQEFGEENEQFF.

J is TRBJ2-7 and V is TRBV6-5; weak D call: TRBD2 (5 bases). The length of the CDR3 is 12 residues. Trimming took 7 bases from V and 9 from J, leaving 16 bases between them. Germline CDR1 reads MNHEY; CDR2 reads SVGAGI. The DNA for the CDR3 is TGTGCCAGCAAGGGAGTTGCGTCCTCGCAGTACTTC. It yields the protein CASKGVASSQYF.

This CDR3 reads CASSSDCFNSPLHF. Written as DNA, the CDR3 is TGTGCCAGCAGCTCCGACTGTTTTAATTCACCCCTCCACTTT. The V gene is TRBV12-1, the J gene TRBJ1-6. TRBV12-1 is annotated as a pseudogene. CDR3 length: 14 residues.